A selection of T cell receptor beta chains follows, all from one sample in a study of OX40 agonist ivuxolimab in advanced cancers. Clones were read by immunoSEQ multiplex PCR, and TCRdb kept only the in-frame ones, dropping some. This table has 25,000 to 35,000 clones, more than 75% appearing once. Specimen: CD4+ or CD8+ T cells sorted from blood, collected in a trial of the OX40 agonist ivuxolimab. These receptors originate from an adult with an advanced solid tumor such as melanoma, head and neck, liver or kidney cancer. The conserved cysteine and the conserved F or W are not part of the CDR3 here. D genes are given only for firm matches.

D gene | V gene | CDR3 protein
TRBD2 | TRBV7-3 | ASSLTVTGGPGELF
NA | TRBV29-1 | SVEVPGVRNEQF
NA | TRBV2 | ASSSAGDYYEQY
NA | TRBV9 | ASGRVDYGYT
NA | TRBV5-6 | ASSLEQLSAGNTIY
NA | TRBV9 | ASSDKDSYNSPLH
NA | TRBV27 | ASSPSGRGVYYGYT
NA | TRBV19 | ASSPFSGDFHGYT
NA | TRBV9 | ASSVGTPYNEQF
NA | TRBV9 | ASSVVGTEYEQF
NA | TRBV5-5 | ASIKTLGGTEAF
NA | TRBV4-3 | ASSQVALATDTQY
TRBD2 | TRBV6-5 | ASTLGSGSQETQY
TRBD1 | TRBV2 | ASETGQGYNEQF
NA | TRBV5-1 | ASSLGVGDPHEQY
NA | TRBV7-9 | ASSLGPGKGEKLF
TRBD1 | TRBV9 | ASSPTGGNDGYT
TRBD1 | TRBV28 | ASTTPRTGFRAF
TRBD2 | TRBV6-1 | ASSVRTSGRYEQY
NA | TRBV5-5 | ASSLVGASYEQY
NA | TRBV18 | ASSPRADSSYNEQF
TRBD1 | TRBV11-2 | ASSLGAGGIEKLF
NA | TRBV27 | ASMAGFTYEQY
NA | TRBV28 | ASSFRTSGRDYEQY
TRBD1 | TRBV5-1 | ASSLGTGSEQY
NA | TRBV6-1 | ASSEADSIQYSYNEQF
TRBD2 | TRBV7-2 | ASSFGLAVSYEQY
NA | TRBV16 | ASSQSLWGEQY